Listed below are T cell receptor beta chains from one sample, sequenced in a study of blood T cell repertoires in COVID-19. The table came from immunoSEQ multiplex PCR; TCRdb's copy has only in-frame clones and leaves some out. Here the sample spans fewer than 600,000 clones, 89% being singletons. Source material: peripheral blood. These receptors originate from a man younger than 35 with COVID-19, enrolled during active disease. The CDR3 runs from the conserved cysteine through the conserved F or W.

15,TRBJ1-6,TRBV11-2,CASSLVPGGNSPLHF
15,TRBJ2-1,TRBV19,CASSSSGSRFNEQFF
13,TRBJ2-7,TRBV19,CASSMIQDYEQYF
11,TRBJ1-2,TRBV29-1,CSFHDSAGYTF
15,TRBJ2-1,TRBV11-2,CASSLVPFSYNEQFF
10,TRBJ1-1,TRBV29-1,CSVRGTEAFF
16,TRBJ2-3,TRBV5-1,CASSGGTSVLTDTQYF
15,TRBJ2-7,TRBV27,CASSFTSGSSHEQYF
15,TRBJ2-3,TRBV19,CASSILAGGTDTQYF
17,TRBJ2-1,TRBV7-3,CASSPTRGRSSYNEQFF
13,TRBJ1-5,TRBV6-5,CASSFGAGQPQHF
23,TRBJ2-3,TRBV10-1,CASSVLPYPLLRRLAGESDTQYF
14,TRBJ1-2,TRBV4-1,CASSRIQGEEGYTF
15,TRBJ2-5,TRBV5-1,CASSLVRGEAETQYF
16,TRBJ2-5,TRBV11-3,CASSLSFEDTQETQYF
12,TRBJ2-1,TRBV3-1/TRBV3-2,CASSQPAGEQFF
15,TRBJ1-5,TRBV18,CASSPGGTGNQPQHF
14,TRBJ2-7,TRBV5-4,CASSTGQGYYEQYF
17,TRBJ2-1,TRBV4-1,CASSQDKGTSGRRGQFF
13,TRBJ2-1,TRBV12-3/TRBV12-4,CASSFGSGNEQFF
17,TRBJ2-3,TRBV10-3,CAISESTSGQSTDTQYF
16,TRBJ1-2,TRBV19,CASRNLGSSIAYGYTF
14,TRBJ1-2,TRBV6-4,CASRKNQLGHGYTF
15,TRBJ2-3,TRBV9,CASSVGGSLKDTQYF
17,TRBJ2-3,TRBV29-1,CSVEGLDLWRGTDTQYF
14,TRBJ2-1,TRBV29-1,CSVEGTGEGDEQFF
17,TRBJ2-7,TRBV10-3,CAILTQDPTSGRAEQYF
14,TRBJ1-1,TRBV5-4,CASSSKDSPQWAFF
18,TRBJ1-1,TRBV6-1,CASSEAVPGPVMNTEAFF
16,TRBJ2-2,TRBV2,CARTRETRGSAGELFF
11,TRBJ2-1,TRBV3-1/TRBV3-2,CASSRYGEQFF
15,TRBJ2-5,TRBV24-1,CATSETGQGRETQYF
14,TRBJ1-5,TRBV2,CASRGTGSNQPQHF
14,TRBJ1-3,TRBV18,CASSTDSSGNTIYF
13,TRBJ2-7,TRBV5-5,CASSPGSSYEQYF
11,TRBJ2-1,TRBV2,CASRQNNEQFF
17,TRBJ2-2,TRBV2,CASSGQGLAGQAGELFF